This TCR beta chain came from a study of shared clonotypes between healthy human individuals. Study conclusions and caveats: Naive subsets usually exceeded memory subsets in estimated richness.

CD45RO negativity and positive selection for CCR7 defined naive CD8 cells, a population that excluded terminally differentiated effector memory CD45RA+ cells. Researchers ran the assay at a deep level. TCRdb keeps only in-frame clones here, not all; method: immunoSEQ multiplex PCR. The data show roughly 2,000,000 clones, approximately 92% seen once. About this clone itself: Its antigen is unknown.

Trimming left V 7 bases short and J 7 bases short, with 17 bases between. The CDR3 is 13 residues long. Germline loops: CDR1 LNHDA, CDR2 SQIVND (reference sequence). Sequencing was done on a sample of naive CD8+ T cells from PBMCs. V gene TRBV19 combines with J gene TRBJ2-7; TRBD1 might be the D (5 bases). The receptor comes from a man in his late teens or twenties in good health. Some clones in this sample may be carry-over from other donors' samples. In nucleotides, the CDR3 is TGTGCCAGTAAGGGGTTCATGCTGGAGGAGCAGTACTTC. Its protein product is CASKGFMLEEQYF.